Shown below are 18 T cell receptor beta chains from a single sample sequenced in a study of CD8+ T cells in alopecia areata (dated by TCRdb to 2017 to 2018). Library method: the immunoSEQ multiplex PCR assay. RNA was extracted from all samples and reverse transcribed into cDNA as template for TCR sequencing. This is the immuneACCESS table as TCRdb keeps it, with only in-frame sequences that have V and J called. A part of the clones is gone; compared with another copy, unresolved V genes explain less than half, and the rest is unexplained. This sample includes around 300,000 clones, and none of them was observed just once. The top ten constitute 1.2% of the sample. Pooled mouse cutaneous lymph node cells were stained for CD4, CD8alpha, NKG2D, NKG2ACE and other markers, then sorted on a BD Influx. Material for sequencing was CD4+ T cells sorted from a lymph node. The source of these receptors is a C3H/HeJ mouse with alopecia areata. Mice of this strain bear MHC haplotype H2-k.

This clone has only a few counts. Gene names refer to mouse genes. The read comes to an end 4 residues before the CDR3 does, leaving the germline J gene to fill in the end. Other DNA sequences within the sample encode an identical CDR3. The genes are TRBV13-1 and TRBJ2-1; 8 nucleotides agree with TRBD2. The J segment lost 4 bases and the V segment lost 2 bases, leaving 2 bases of the junction unmatched. The CDR3 is 14 amino acids. CDR1 is NSHNY and CDR2 is SYGAGN in the germline V gene. CDR3 region: CASSDLGGYAEQFF. The covered CDR3 bases are TGTGCCAGCAGTGACCTGGGGGGTTATGCT.

Comments on this clone: Mouse gene names and germline throughout. The sequenced CDR3 bases are TGTGCCTGGAGTCTAAAGGGGGCGTCCGGG. Amino acid sequence: CAWSLKGASG. Given in full, the CDR3 is CAWSLKGASGQLYF. The genes are TRBV31 and TRBJ2-2, with D possibly matching TRBD1 (7 bases). The CDR3 is cut off 4 residues early in the read; its end comes from the germline J gene. CDR1 is GKSSPN, CDR2 SITVG, per germline. This CDR3 spans 14 amino acids. V was trimmed by 0 bases and J by 6 bases, leaving 11 bases between them.

A note on this clone: Gene and germline names: mouse. The read gets to within 4 residues of the CDR3 end, and the germline J gene fills in the rest. V is TRBV19 and J is TRBJ1-1; D may be TRBD1 (5 bases). The CDR3 is 14 residues long. The V end was cut by 4 bases, the J end by 0 bases, with 10 bases between. CDR1 and CDR2 (germline): FNHDT, SITEND (reference sequence). CDR3 protein: CASSVRGANTEVFF. The CDR3 DNA, read in part, is TGTGCCAGCAGTGTAAGGGGTGCAAACACA.

As concerns this clone: Genes here carry mouse names. The read ends 4 residues before the CDR3 terminus; that terminus is restored from the germline J gene. The chain combines TRBV5 with TRBJ2-7; 10 bases are shared with TRBD2. Trimming took 4 bases from V and 3 from J; bases not matched to a gene: 6. The V gene's germline CDR1 is LGHNA and CDR2 YNLKQL (reference sequence). The CDR3 spans 15 residues. The CDR3 loop reads CASSPRLGGFYEQYF. The covered CDR3 bases are TGTGCCAGCAGCCCCAGACTGGGGGGCTTCTAT.

Notes on this clone: All gene names here are mouse names. The CDR3 goes on 4 residues after the read ends, and that part is filled in from the germline J gene. The chain joins TRBV31 to TRBJ2-2; 7 bases are a match to TRBD2. Per the germline V gene, CDR1 is GKSSPN and CDR2 is SITVG. V shed 0 bases and J 0 bases; nucleotides not matched to a gene: 7. The CDR3 consists of 17 residues. CDR3 protein: CAWSLSRLGANTGQLYF. The CDR3 bases that were read are TGTGCCTGGAGTCTTTCCCGACTGGGTGCAAACACCGGG.

In this sample, this clone turned up a few times. Germline and genes here are mouse. Read data end 4 residues before the CDR3 end; the end is taken from the germline J gene. The chain carries TRBV5 and TRBJ2-5; D may be TRBD1 (5 bases). V gave up 4 bases and J gave up 0 bases, with 11 bases separating them. CDR3 length: 15 residues. CDR1 and CDR2 from the germline V gene are LGHNA and YNLKQL (reference sequence). The CDR3 here is CASSPSDSNQDTQYF. The CDR3 bases that were read are TGTGCCAGCAGCCCGTCAGACAGCAACCAAGAC.

This clone came up a few times. Here the gene names and germline are mouse. The CDR3 end falls 4 residues outside the read, so it is completed with the germline J gene. Other DNA variants within this sample encode the same CDR3. V usage is TRBV31 and J usage is TRBJ1-2; possible D gene TRBD1, 6 bases. Germline V gives CDR1 GKSSPN, CDR2 SITVG. The V gene lost 1 base and the J gene lost 0 bases, with 9 bases spanning the gap. There are 14 residues in the CDR3. CDR3 bases read: TGTGCCTGGAGTCCGGGACAAGCAAACTCC. Encoded protein: CAWSPGQANS. The complete CDR3 protein is CAWSPGQANSDYTF.

As for this clone: The genes are named according to mouse. The read terminates 4 residues before the CDR3 end, so the remaining end is supplied by the germline J gene. The chain joins TRBV13-3 to TRBJ2-7, with 8 positions matching TRBD2. The trim removed 1 base at V and 3 bases at J, leaving 6 bases unmatched. This CDR3 is built from 15 residues. Germline V gene sequence: CDR1 NNHDY, CDR2 SYVADS. The CDR3 loop is CASSDSLGGHYEQYF. CDR3 bases read: TGTGCCAGCAGTGATTCTCTGGGGGGTCACTAT.

This clone was counted only a few times. Any gene name here is a mouse gene name. The read falls 4 residues short of the CDR3 end, and the missing part is taken from the germline J gene. V usage is TRBV13-1 and J usage is TRBJ2-1, with a tentative D call TRBD2 (7 bases). CDR3 length: 15 amino acids. Trimming stripped 2 bases from V and 3 bases from J, with 12 bases between. The germline V gene has CDR1 NSHNY and CDR2 SYGAGN. The CDR3 sequence: CASSEPGGRYAEQFF. The sequenced CDR3 bases are TGTGCCAGCAGTGAGCCCGGGGGGCGCTATGCT.

Turning to this clone: Gene names refer to mouse genes. The read stops 4 residues short of the end of the CDR3; the missing end is completed from the germline J gene. The rearrangement links TRBV31 to TRBJ2-1; 8 bases fit TRBD2. CDR1 and CDR2 from the germline V gene are GKSSPN and SITVG. V lost 5 bases to trimming and J lost 1 base; unmatched junction nucleotides: 4. This CDR3 has 14 amino acids. CDR3 DNA, as far as it was read: TGTGCCTGGGATCGACTGGGGAACTATGCT. It is translated as CAWDRLGNYA. The complete CDR3 sequence is CAWDRLGNYAEQFF.

As to this clone: Germline and genes: mouse. Read data end 4 residues before the CDR3 end; the end is taken from the germline J gene. The chain has TRBV31 and TRBJ2-1; 10 nucleotides align to TRBD1. CDR1 is GKSSPN, CDR2 SITVG, per germline. This CDR3 region has 13 residues. CDR3 bases read: TGTGCCTGGGGTCCGGGACAGGGGGCT. Amino acid sequence: CAWGPGQGA. The full CDR3 is CAWGPGQGAEQFF.

This clone was seen a few times. Gene names denote mouse genes. The read halts 4 residues ahead of the CDR3 end, with the missing end drawn from the germline J gene. The chain recombines TRBV13-3 with TRBJ2-3, with 7 bases fitting TRBD2. Germline-derived CDR1 and CDR2 are NNHDY and SYVADS. The CDR3 is 16 amino acids. With 1 base clipped from V and 0 bases from J, the junction kept 5 bases outside the gene matches. The DNA read from the CDR3 is TGTGCCAGCAGTGATCTGGGGGACTATAGTGCAGAA. It specifies CASSDLGDYSAE. In full, the CDR3 reads CASSDLGDYSAETLYF.

Turning to this clone: Gene and germline names: mouse. Here the CDR3 reads CASSLDRFQDTQYF. The sequenced CDR3 bases are TGTGCCAGCAGCCTCGACAGGTTCCAAGAC. V gene TRBV13-1 combines with J gene TRBJ2-5; a possible D gene is TRBD1 (6 bases). Coverage ceases 4 residues before the CDR3 finishes, and the germline J gene fills in the end. CDR1 NSHNY and CDR2 SYGAGN come from the germline V gene. Trimming removed 5 bases from V and 2 bases from J, with 12 bases in between. The CDR3 spans 14 residues.

This clone turned up a few times. Mouse gene names apply. CDR3 DNA, as far as it was read: TGTGCCAGCGCCACAGGGGGCTCCTAT. Its protein product is CASATGGSY. The CDR3 in full is CASATGGSYEQYF. The gene calls are TRBV13-1 and TRBJ2-7; 8 bases agree with TRBD1. Coverage ceases 4 residues before the CDR3 finishes, and the germline J gene fills in the end. Losses at the gene ends were 7 bases for V and 0 bases for J; bases not matched to a gene: 3. Germline V gives CDR1 NSHNY, CDR2 SYGAGN. The CDR3 has 13 amino acids.

This clone was observed at least ten times. Mouse names are used for the genes. Read coverage stops 3 residues before the CDR3 terminus; the germline J gene supplies the remainder. V usage is TRBV17 and J usage is TRBJ1-6; D is undetermined. TRBJ1-6 is classed as an ORF, of uncertain function. CDR1 and CDR2 from the germline V gene are MNHDT and YYDKIL. Trimming stripped 2 bases from V and 5 bases from J, with 4 bases between. The CDR3 totals 13 residues. The CDR3 bases that were read are TGTGCTAGCAGTAGATGGGATAATTCGCCC. It is translated as CASSRWDNSP. The whole CDR3 sequence reads CASSRWDNSPLYF.

This clone was counted a few times. Each gene name is a mouse one. Other DNA sequences in this sample translate to the same CDR3. Partial CDR3 DNA: TGTGCCAGCAGCCCTGACTGGGGGGGCACCGGG. Its translation: CASSPDWGGTG. The whole CDR3 protein is CASSPDWGGTGQLYF. The chain has TRBV5 and TRBJ2-2; 11 positions match TRBD2. The CDR3 is cut off 4 residues early in the read; its end comes from the germline J gene. Germline-derived CDR1 and CDR2 are LGHNA and YNLKQL (reference sequence). CDR3 size: 15 residues. Trimming at V came to 4 bases and at J to 4 bases, leaving 2 bases not matched to a gene.

Worth noting for this clone: The germline and genes are mouse ones. The read stops 4 residues short of the end of the CDR3; the missing end is completed from the germline J gene. The rearrangement joins TRBV5 to TRBJ2-1; D gene uncertain. Trimming cost V 4 bases and J 0 bases, with 7 bases left between them. CDR1 LGHNA and CDR2 YNLKQL come from the germline V gene (reference sequence). This CDR3 spans 14 amino acids. Partial CDR3 DNA: TGTGCCAGCAGCCTGACAAGTAACTATGCT. Translated: CASSLTSNYA. The complete CDR3 protein is CASSLTSNYAEQFF.

This clone was seen a handful of times. The gene symbols are mouse symbols. The read terminates 4 residues ahead of where the CDR3 ends, so the germline J gene completes it. The chain combines TRBV13-2 with TRBJ2-7; 8 nucleotides agree with TRBD2. The germline CDR1 and CDR2 sequences are NNHNN and SYGAGS (reference sequence). The J segment lost 0 bases and the V segment lost 1 base, leaving 3 bases of the junction unmatched. The CDR3 length is 15 residues. CDR3 loop: CASGDNWGNSYEQYF. The CDR3 DNA, read in part, is TGTGCCAGCGGTGATAACTGGGGGAACTCCTAT.